The 28 T cell receptor beta chains listed next were all sequenced from one sample in a study of cytomegalovirus exposure and HLA in healthy donors. The PCR ran on 60 Vbeta and 13 Jbeta primers. Clones were sequenced by immunoSEQ multiplex PCR, and TCRdb holds only the in-frame ones, with some missing. The sample gives about 160,000 clones, roughly 63% of which show up once; about 7.1% is in the top ten. Sample: PBMCs. All receptors derive from a woman aged 60-70 years in good health and CMV-seropositive.

The J gene is TRBJ2-3, the V gene TRBV2; 9 bases match TRBD2. Germline V gene lookup returns CDR1 SNHLY and CDR2 FYNNEI. V was clipped by 7 bases and J by 2 bases; unmatched bases: 4. The CDR3 consists of 14 residues. The CDR3 DNA is TGTGCCAGCAAAGCTAGCGGGACCACAGATACGCAGTATTTT. This encodes CASKASGTTDTQYF.

The rearrangement links TRBV4-3 to TRBJ2-1, with 11 bases aligning to TRBD1. Germline V gives CDR1 LGHNA, CDR2 YSLEER. The CDR3 loop spans 17 amino acids. Trimming removed 2 bases from V and 3 bases from J; junction bases left unmatched: 6. The CDR3 DNA sequence: TGCGCCAGCAGCCAAACCGGGACAGGGGGGAGCTACAATGAGCAGTTCTTC. The encoded protein is CASSQTGTGGSYNEQFF.

The chain employs TRBV7-8 and TRBJ2-3; TRBD1 might be the D (6 bases). This CDR3 contains 13 residues. Germline CDR1 and CDR2: SGHVS and FQNEAQ. V lost 5 bases and J 3 bases, leaving 9 bases between the germline ends. The CDR3 reads CASSVQGTDTQYF. CDR3 coding DNA: TGTGCCAGCAGCGTCCAGGGGACAGATACGCAGTATTTT.

There are many counts of this clone. V and J are TRBV15 and TRBJ1-4; D gene ambiguous. V lost 0 bases and J 8 bases, leaving 13 bases between the germline ends. CDR1 is LNHNV, CDR2 YYDKDF, per germline (reference sequence). This CDR3 region has 15 residues. The chain's CDR3 is CATSRESEGSEKLFF. Here the CDR3 DNA reads TGTGCCACCAGCAGAGAGAGTGAGGGCAGCGAAAAACTGTTTTTT. The full variable domain, rest sourced from reference TRBV15 and TRBJ1-4, is DAMVIQNPRYQVTQFGKPVTLSCSQTLNHNVMYWYQQKSSQAPKLLFHYYDKDFNNEADTPDNFQSRRPNTSFCFLDIRSPGLGDTAMYLCATSRESEGSEKLFFGSGTQLSVL.

The chain is built from TRBV5-1 and TRBJ2-5; 10 nucleotides align to TRBD1. There are 15 residues in the CDR3. CDR1 is SGHRS and CDR2 is YFSETQ in the germline V gene. V lost 3 bases and J lost 5; bases outside the gene matches: 7. CDR3 bases: TGCGCCAGCAGCTCTAGGACAGGGGGGATGGAGACCCAGTACTTC. Protein product: CASSSRTGGMETQYF.

The chain recombines TRBV10-3 with TRBJ2-1; D is possibly TRBD2 (5 bases). The germline CDR1 and CDR2 sequences are ENHRY and SYGVKD. V was trimmed by 4 bases and J by 7 bases, leaving 5 bases between them. The CDR3 sequence is 11 residues long. In nucleotides, the CDR3 is TGTGCCATCAGTGGGAGGAATGAGCAGTTCTTC. Translation: CAISGRNEQFF.

This CDR3 reads CASQVGTGVYEQYF. DNA of the CDR3: TGTGCCAGCCAGGTGGGGACAGGGGTCTACGAGCAGTACTTC. This sequence joins TRBV28 and TRBJ2-7; 10 nucleotides match TRBD1. The junction had 7 bases not matched to a gene; V was cut back by 8 bases and J by 3 bases. Germline CDR1 MDHEN, CDR2 SYDVKM. There are 14 residues in the CDR3.

The chain carries TRBV14 and TRBJ2-2, with 7 bases lining up with TRBD2. The CDR3 sequence is 17 residues long. The germline V gene encodes CDR1 SGHDN and CDR2 FVKESK. The V and J ends lost 4 bases and 4 bases, in that order; junction bases with no gene match: 12. The CDR3 loop is CASSPTGRGWGTGELFF. The CDR3 nucleotides are TGTGCCAGCAGCCCCACTGGGAGGGGATGGGGCACCGGGGAGCTGTTTTTT.

V gene TRBV7-2 combines with J gene TRBJ2-1, with D maybe TRBD2 (6 bases). The V gene lost 1 base and the J gene lost 4 bases, with 17 bases spanning the gap. Germline V gene data show CDR1 as SGHTA and CDR2 as FQGNSA. The CDR3 extends over 17 amino acids. The CDR3 DNA is TGTGCCAGCAGCTTAGGACCCCAAAGCGGGCCATACAATGAGCAGTTCTTC. This gives the protein CASSLGPQSGPYNEQFF.

This clone turned up a few times. This rearrangement joins TRBV27 to TRBJ2-7, with 11 bases fitting TRBD2. Germline CDR1 MNHEY, CDR2 SMNVEV (reference sequence). The CDR3 is 15 residues long. V trimming: 6 bases; J trimming: 11 bases; junction bases outside the gene matches: 15. The DNA of the CDR3 is TGTGCCAGCAGCCCCATAGCGGGAGGGGATGTCAATGAGTACTTC. Translated, it gives CASSPIAGGDVNEYF.

This clone has just a few counts. The chain combines TRBV7-3 with TRBJ2-1, with D possibly being TRBD2 (6 bases). The CDR3 has 13 amino acids. Germline V gives CDR1 SGHTA, CDR2 FQGTGA. The germline V and J ends were trimmed by 5 bases and 1 base, with 6 bases remaining between them. The CDR3 here is CASSGGSYNEQFF. CDR3 in DNA: TGTGCCAGCAGCGGGGGGTCCTACAATGAGCAGTTCTTC.

The V gene is TRBV7-2, the J gene TRBJ2-1; 11 bases are shared with TRBD2. Germline V gene lookup returns CDR1 SGHTA and CDR2 FQGNSA. Unmatched junction bases numbered 4, after V lost 4 bases and J lost 2 bases. This CDR3 comprises 16 residues. The CDR3 region has the DNA TGTGCCAGCAGCTCCGCTAGCGGGAGGACCTACAATGAGCAGTTCTTC. Residues: CASSSASGRTYNEQFF. Supplemented by reference TRBV7-2 and TRBJ2-1, the full variable domain reads GAGVSQSPSNKVTEKGKDVELRCDPISGHTALYWYRQSLGQGLEFLIYFQGNSAPDKSGLPSDRFSAERTGGSVSTLTIQRTQQEDSAVYLCASSSASGRTYNEQFFGPGTRLTVL.

This chain uses TRBV6-6 with TRBJ2-3; possible D gene TRBD2, 5 bases. The CDR3 consists of 14 residues. Germline V lookup: CDR1 MNHNY, CDR2 SVGAGI (reference sequence). Trimming cost V 3 bases and J 4 bases, with 11 bases left between them. As DNA, the CDR3 is TGTGCCAGCAGTTATTTGGCGAGGGCAGATACGCAGTATTTT. Translation gives CASSYLARADTQYF.

CDR3 loop: CATSSGFQVNSPLHF. CDR3 bases: TGTGCCACCAGCAGTGGATTCCAGGTTAATTCACCCCTCCACTTT. V gene TRBV15 combines with J gene TRBJ1-6; D is ambiguous. The CDR3 is 15 amino acids. The V gene lost 3 bases and the J gene lost 6 bases, with 12 bases spanning the gap. CDR1 is LNHNV, CDR2 YYDKDF, per germline (reference sequence).

The chain uses TRBV7-2 and TRBJ2-7; 8 nucleotides align to TRBD2. The CDR3 extends over 13 amino acids. J lost 2 bases, V lost 5 bases, and 2 bases had no gene match. CDR1 and CDR2 (germline): SGHTA, FQGNSA. The CDR3 sequence is CASSRSGTYEQYF. CDR3 nucleotide sequence: TGTGCCAGCAGCCGTAGCGGGACCTACGAGCAGTACTTC.

By share of the sample, this clone is medium-sized. The V and J genes are TRBV11-2 and TRBJ2-1, with TRBD1 matching over 11 bases. The CDR3 sequence is 14 residues long. Per germline, CDR1 SGHAT and CDR2 FQNNGV. Trimming removed 4 bases from V and 7 bases from J; junction bases left unmatched: 3. CDR3 loop: CASSSGQGANEQFF. The CDR3 coding sequence is TGTGCCAGCAGCTCAGGACAGGGGGCTAATGAGCAGTTCTTC.

The rearrangement joins TRBV6-1 to TRBJ2-1, with 8 bases matching TRBD2. Trimming cost V 5 bases and J 1 base; bases outside gene matches: 4. The germline CDR1 and CDR2 sequences are MNHNS and SASEGT. There are 15 residues in the CDR3. As DNA, the CDR3 is TGTGCCAGCAGTTTAGCGGGACTATCCTACAATGAGCAGTTCTTC. Translated, it gives CASSLAGLSYNEQFF.

This clone turned up a few times. This chain links TRBV9 with TRBJ2-3; 8 bases fit TRBD2. This CDR3 is built from 17 residues. The V gene end was trimmed by 0 bases and the J gene end by 4 bases; junction bases not matched to a gene: 10. Per the germline V gene, CDR1 is SGDLS and CDR2 is YYNGEE. CDR3 amino acids: CASSVGWVGREADTQYF. The DNA for the CDR3 is TGTGCCAGCAGCGTAGGTTGGGTCGGGAGGGAAGCAGATACGCAGTATTTT.

The V call is TRBV19, the J call TRBJ2-1, with unresolved D. Trimming pared 0 bases from V and 6 bases from J, leaving 12 bases between. The germline V gene encodes CDR1 LNHDA and CDR2 SQIVND (reference sequence). CDR3 length: 15 amino acids. CDR3 DNA: TGTGCCAGTAGTATAGAGGCCGCCCCCCGCAATGAGCAGTTCTTC. This translates into CASSIEAAPRNEQFF.

This clone was found a few times. This rearrangement joins TRBV11-2 to TRBJ2-5, with 8 bases that match TRBD2. The ends lost 2 bases at V and 10 bases at J; junction bases unmatched: 6. CDR3 size: 13 residues. Looked up from germline, CDR1 is SGHAT and CDR2 is FQNNGV. This CDR3 reads CASSLYREGSQYF. The CDR3 bases are TGTGCCAGCAGCTTATACCGGGAGGGGAGCCAGTACTTC.

The rearrangement joins TRBV2 to TRBJ2-5, with 10 positions matching TRBD2. The DNA end lines up better with TRBJ2-7; the J call may be wrong. Germline V gives CDR1 SNHLY, CDR2 FYNNEI. CDR3 length: 13 residues. CDR3 DNA: TGTGCCAGCAGGGAGGGACTAGCGAACGAGCAGTACTTC. Encoded protein: CASREGLANEQYF.

The chain couples TRBV11-1 to TRBJ2-7, with 8 bases identical to TRBD1. The CDR3 sequence is 12 residues long. Germline V gives CDR1 SGHAT, CDR2 FQDESV (reference sequence). The junction had 4 bases not matched to a gene; V was cut back by 6 bases and J by 6 bases. The CDR3 region has the DNA TGTGCCAGCAGAAGACAGGGGAGCGAGCAGTACTTC. This encodes CASRRQGSEQYF.

The chain has TRBV9 and TRBJ2-7, with 11 positions matching TRBD1. Germline CDR1 reads SGDLS; CDR2 reads YYNGEE. The junction had 4 bases not matched to a gene; V was cut back by 0 bases and J by 5 bases. The CDR3 extends over 15 amino acids. For the CDR3, the DNA is TGTGCCAGCAGCGTAGATGGGACAGGGGGGCACGAGCAGTACTTC. Its protein is CASSVDGTGGHEQYF.

This clone was seen only a few times. J is TRBJ1-2 and V is TRBV7-2; no definite D call. Germline CDR1 is SGHTA and CDR2 is FQGNSA. Trimming removed 7 bases at V and 6 bases at J, with 18 bases between. This CDR3 contains 14 residues. This chain's CDR3 is CASIYYGPGNGYTF. CDR3 in DNA: TGTGCCAGCATTTACTATGGTCCCGGGAATGGCTACACCTTC. Based on the CDR3 plus reference TRBV7-2 and TRBJ1-2, the full variable domain is GAGVSQSPSNKVTEKGKDVELRCDPISGHTALYWYRQSLGQGLEFLIYFQGNSAPDKSGLPSDRFSAERTGGSVSTLTIQRTQQEDSAVYLCASIYYGPGNGYTFGSGTRLTVV.

This clone was seen a few times. The chain couples TRBV13 to TRBJ2-5; 9 positions match TRBD2. Germline CDR1 and CDR2: PRHDT and FYEKMQ (reference sequence). With 8 bases clipped from V and 5 bases from J, the junction kept 9 bases outside the gene matches. CDR3 length: 14 amino acids. The CDR3 loop is CASGREGLEETQYF. The CDR3 nucleotides read TGTGCCAGCGGGCGGGAGGGCTTAGAGGAGACCCAGTACTTC.

This chain links TRBV27 with TRBJ2-7; 8 nucleotides line up with TRBD1. Germline V gene data show CDR1 as MNHEY and CDR2 as SMNVEV (reference sequence). V trimming: 4 bases; J trimming: 5 bases; junction bases outside the gene matches: 13. The CDR3 consists of 16 residues. The CDR3 region is CASSWGQVTKLDEQYF. CDR3 DNA: TGTGCCAGCAGTTGGGGACAGGTTACGAAACTCGACGAGCAGTACTTC.

V gene TRBV7-3 combines with J gene TRBJ2-1; D is undetermined. The ends were cut back, 3 bases at V and 4 bases at J, with 13 bases in the middle. The CDR3 is made up of 15 amino acids. Germline V lookup: CDR1 SGHTA, CDR2 FQGTGA. CDR3 nucleotide sequence: TGTGCCAGCAGCTTCGGTTTTTCATCTTACAATGAGCAGTTCTTC. It encodes CASSFGFSSYNEQFF.

This clone was recorded a few times. The chain has TRBV7-9 and TRBJ1-1, with TRBD1 matching over 7 bases. The CDR3 has 14 amino acids. V shed 5 bases and J 8 bases; nucleotides not matched to a gene: 11. Germline V gene data show CDR1 as SEHNR and CDR2 as FQNEAQ (reference sequence). The CDR3 DNA is TGTGCCAGCAGCCCCCGGGGGCAGGGGGTAGAAGCTTTCTTT. It translates to CASSPRGQGVEAFF.